This T cell receptor beta chain was identified during a study of regulatory T cells in long-lasting Graves disease. This clonotype was seen many times. Germline V gene lookup returns CDR1 LGHNA and CDR2 YNFKEQ. V was cut by 0 bases and J by 3 bases, with 12 bases left in between. The CDR3 runs to 15 residues. Time point denoted: newly diagnosed GD, antithyroid drugs for less than 3 months. RNA isolated from PBMCs was used to make the TCR library. Relying on iRepertoire HTBI primers and Arm-PCR of CDR3 regions, the team built TCR beta libraries. TCRdb re-called the multiplex PCR reads with MiXCR, one entry per CDR3 protein. The sample shows roughly 560,000 distinct CDR3 sequences, 16% of them seen only once. These data were also filed under a second study, of T cells in Graves' hyperthyroidism and ophthalmopathy.

V is TRBV4-2 and J is TRBJ2-7, with D possibly being TRBD1 (6 bases). The sample in question was peripheral blood mononuclear cells (PBMCs), obtained at new diagnosis, from a patient treated with antithyroid drugs. The clonotype was recovered from a woman aged 35-65 years with Graves disease. The CDR3 DNA reads TGTGCCAGCAGCCAAGATAGAGTACAGGGCTACGAGCAGTACTTC. Translation gives CASSQDRVQGYEQYF.